One sample yielded the 19 T cell receptor beta chains listed below, sequenced in a study of blood T cell repertoires in COVID-19. The repertoire was sequenced with immunoSEQ multiplex PCR; TCRdb's copy has only in-frame clones and lacks some. The data show approximately 180,000 clones, more than 70% seen once. The sequencing input was peripheral blood. These receptors were collected from a human donor in a cohort sampled during active COVID-19.

This chain links TRBV3-1 (or the pseudogene TRBV3-2) with TRBJ2-7; D ambiguous. Germline CDR1 reads LGHDT; CDR2 reads YNNKEL (reference sequence). This CDR3 is 13 amino acids long. V shed 6 bases and J shed 6 bases, with 15 bases lying between them. CDR3 amino acids: CASSPFLAAEQYF. DNA of the CDR3: TGTGCCAGCAGTCCCTTTCTCGCGGCCGAGCAGTACTTC.

This rearrangement joins TRBV3-1 (or the pseudogene TRBV3-2) to TRBJ1-3; TRBD1 matches at 8 bases. The J segment lost 1 base and the V segment lost 3 bases, leaving 11 bases of the junction unmatched. The length of the CDR3 is 18 residues. CDR1 is LGHDT, CDR2 YNNKEL, per germline (reference sequence). CDR3 protein: CASSQVFQGALSGNTIYF. The DNA of the CDR3 is TGTGCCAGCAGCCAGGTCTTCCAGGGGGCGCTTTCTGGAAACACCATATATTTT.

This clone showed up just once. The chain couples TRBV30 to TRBJ2-1, with 10 bases lining up with TRBD1. CDR1 is GTSNPN and CDR2 is SVGIG in the germline V gene (reference sequence). The J segment lost 4 bases and the V segment lost 5 bases, leaving 5 bases of the junction unmatched. The length of the CDR3 is 14 residues. CDR3 coding DNA: TGTGCCTGGGGGACAGGGGAGGCATACAATGAGCAGTTCTTC. Translation gives CAWGTGEAYNEQFF.

This clone was found once. This chain connects TRBV6-4 to TRBJ2-2, with D possibly TRBD1 on 5 matching bases. V dropped 4 bases and J dropped 4 bases, with 13 bases sitting between them. This CDR3 comprises 15 residues. Germline V gives CDR1 MRHNA, CDR2 SNTAGT. CDR3 DNA: TGTGCCAGCAGTGTAGCAGGGATGGGCACCGGGGAGCTGTTTTTT. Its translation: CASSVAGMGTGELFF.

This clone was found once. V usage is TRBV24-1 and J usage is TRBJ2-7, with 8 positions matching TRBD1. CDR1 is KGHDR and CDR2 is SFDVKD in the germline V gene. V dropped 3 bases and J dropped 1; count of bases not matched to a gene: 4. CDR3 size: 15 residues. CDR3 loop: CATSDGQGPSYEQYF. The CDR3, as DNA: TGTGCCACCAGTGATGGACAGGGACCATCCTACGAGCAGTACTTC.

The V call is TRBV7-6, the J call TRBJ2-5; D is perhaps TRBD1 (6 bases). Germline-derived CDR1 and CDR2 are SGHVS and FNYEAQ. V was clipped by 4 bases and J by 1 base, with 16 bases between them. There are 16 residues in the CDR3. The CDR3 region is CASSSVGHTVQETQYF. CDR3 DNA: TGTGCCAGCAGCTCAGTGGGACACACGGTCCAAGAGACCCAGTACTTC.

This chain connects TRBV19 to TRBJ2-1; TRBD1 matches at 7 bases. Germline V gene data show CDR1 as LNHDA and CDR2 as SQIVND (reference sequence). The CDR3 covers 14 residues. Unmatched junction bases numbered 3, after V lost 3 bases and J lost 4 bases. As DNA, the CDR3 is TGTGCCAGTAGTATCGGGACAGCTTACAATGAGCAGTTCTTC. Translation: CASSIGTAYNEQFF.

This clone was detected once. The rearrangement links TRBV5-1 to TRBJ2-7; TRBD2 matches at 8 bases. The junction had 2 bases not matched to a gene; V was cut back by 4 bases and J by 2 bases. This CDR3 has 13 residues. Germline V gene data show CDR1 as SGHRS and CDR2 as YFSETQ. The CDR3 coding sequence is TGCGCCAGCAGCGAGGGACTAGCCTACGAGCAGTACTTC. Translating gives CASSEGLAYEQYF.

This chain joins TRBV6-5 and TRBJ2-7, with 9 bases fitting TRBD2. The CDR3 has 15 residues. Unmatched junction bases numbered 9, after V lost 6 bases and J lost 3 bases. Germline loops: CDR1 MNHEY, CDR2 SVGAGI. The CDR3 spells CASRYLAGPDYEQYF. For the CDR3, the DNA is TGTGCCAGCAGATATCTAGCGGGACCCGACTACGAGCAGTACTTC.

The genes are TRBV6-2 or TRBV6-3 and TRBJ2-5; 7 bases match TRBD1. This CDR3 spans 15 amino acids. CDR1 is MNHEY, CDR2 SVGEGT, per germline. Trimming cost V 2 bases and J 4 bases; bases outside gene matches: 7. The CDR3 nucleotides read TGTGCCAGCAGTTACCCCAGGGGGACGGGAGAGACCCAGTACTTC. Its protein product is CASSYPRGTGETQYF.

This clone has just one count. The chain joins TRBV7-6 to TRBJ2-5; no reliable D call. The germline CDR1 and CDR2 sequences are SGHVS and FNYEAQ. V shed 3 bases and J shed 1 base, with 12 bases lying between them. The CDR3 spans 15 residues. DNA for the CDR3: TGTGCCAGCAGCTTCGAGGCAGACTTCCAAGAGACCCAGTACTTC. Its protein product is CASSFEADFQETQYF. The full variable domain, with the rest looked up from reference TRBV7-6 and TRBJ2-5, is GAGVSQSPRYKVTKRGQDVALRCDPISGHVSLYWYRQALGQGPEFLTYFNYEAQQDKSGLPNDRFSAERPEGSISTLTIQRTEQRDSAMYRCASSFEADFQETQYFGPGTRLLVL.

The gene calls are TRBV6-5 and TRBJ1-1; the match to TRBD1 covers 7 bases. The CDR3 is made up of 13 amino acids. The V and J ends lost 11 bases and 0 bases, in that order; junction bases with no gene match: 6. Germline values: CDR1 MNHEY, CDR2 SVGAGI. As DNA, the CDR3 is TGTGCCGGACAGGAGATAATGAACACTGAAGCTTTCTTT. Translated, it gives CAGQEIMNTEAFF.

The CDR3 bases are TGTGCCAGCAGCCCCCACACTAGCGGGGGGTTGTATACGCAGTATTTT. Its translation is CASSPHTSGGLYTQYF. The chain employs TRBV9 and TRBJ2-3; 12 bases match TRBD2. V dropped 4 bases and J dropped 7; count of bases not matched to a gene: 10. Germline V CDR1 and CDR2: SGDLS, YYNGEE. This CDR3 is built from 16 residues.

The rearrangement uses TRBV28 and TRBJ2-1, with TRBD2 matching over 10 bases. CDR3 length: 16 residues. Losses at the gene ends were 4 bases for V and 2 bases for J; bases not matched to a gene: 5. CDR1 and CDR2 from the germline V gene are MDHEN and SYDVKM. The CDR3 loop reads CASSSYLAGAYNEQFF. For the CDR3, the DNA is TGTGCCAGCAGTTCGTACCTAGCGGGAGCCTACAATGAGCAGTTCTTC.

This chain joins TRBV9 and TRBJ1-3, with TRBD1 as a possible D gene (6 bases). Trimming stripped 2 bases from V and 4 bases from J, with 13 bases between. The CDR3 sequence is 15 residues long. The V gene's germline CDR1 is SGDLS and CDR2 YYNGEE. The DNA for the CDR3 is TGTGCCAGCAGCGTCAGGGGTAACTCCGGAAACACCATATATTTT. Its translation is CASSVRGNSGNTIYF.

This rearrangement joins TRBV27 to TRBJ2-3, with 10 bases identical to TRBD2. The CDR3 totals 14 residues. After removal of 2 bases from V and 6 bases from J, the junction contained 2 bases not matched to a gene. Germline V gives CDR1 MNHEY, CDR2 SMNVEV (reference sequence). The CDR3 protein is CASSLKGLADTQYF. CDR3 DNA sequence: TGTGCCAGCAGTTTAAAGGGACTAGCGGATACGCAGTATTTT.

A word on this clone: The sample carries other DNA sequences with the same CDR3. The chain employs TRBV2 and TRBJ1-5; D gene ambiguous. Germline CDR1 is SNHLY and CDR2 is FYNNEI. The CDR3 has 13 residues. Trimming stripped 4 bases from V and 3 bases from J, with 7 bases between. This CDR3 reads CASSVSVNQPQHF. CDR3 bases: TGTGCCAGCAGTGTGAGCGTCAATCAGCCCCAGCATTTT.

The genes are TRBV7-8 and TRBJ1-5; maybe TRBD1 (6 bases). Germline V gives CDR1 SGHVS, CDR2 FQNEAQ. Deletions cut 0 bases from V and 0 bases from J, with 15 bases between. This CDR3 region has 18 residues. In nucleotides, the CDR3 is TGTGCCAGCAGCTTAGCACCCGACAGGTCAGTTAGCAATCAGCCCCAGCATTTT. Protein: CASSLAPDRSVSNQPQHF.

The rearrangement joins TRBV29-1 to TRBJ2-2; D gene ambiguous. This CDR3 has 12 amino acids. Germline V gene lookup returns CDR1 SQVTM and CDR2 ANQGSEA. Trimming removed 2 bases from V and 6 bases from J, with 7 bases in between. CDR3 in DNA: TGCAGCGTTGAAAGTGGGCCCGGGGAGCTGTTTTTT. Protein: CSVESGPGELFF.